A single sample is the source of the 26 T cell receptor beta chains below, sequenced in a study of T cell responses to AZD1222 COVID-19 vaccine. Here immunoSEQ multiplex PCR was the method, and the copy in TCRdb shows in-frame clones only, minus some. The table shows roughly 100,000 clones, with around 87% occurring only once. Here the sequenced sample was peripheral blood, taken on day 0 of AZD1222 vaccination. The receptor source for this set is an adult in good health.

This clone has more than one count but fewer than ten. The V gene is TRBV5-6, the J gene TRBJ2-2; D uncertain. There are 13 residues in the CDR3. Trimming removed 4 bases at V and 5 bases at J, with 9 bases between. Germline V gene data show CDR1 as SGHDT and CDR2 as YYEEEE. CDR3 sequence reads: CASSITATGELFF. As DNA, the CDR3 is TGTGCCAGCAGCATCACAGCGACCGGGGAGCTGTTTTTT.

This sequence joins TRBV4-1 and TRBJ1-3; no firm D call. This CDR3 has 13 residues. CDR1 and CDR2 (germline): MGHRA, YSYEKL. The V gene lost 0 bases and the J gene lost 4 bases, with 4 bases spanning the gap. The CDR3 region has the DNA TGCGCCAGCAGCCAAGATACGGGAAACACCATATATTTT. Its translation: CASSQDTGNTIYF.

This sequence joins TRBV4-1 and TRBJ2-2; 8 nucleotides match TRBD2. Germline trimming cut 2 bases from V and 0 bases from J; bases unmatched to any gene: 5. From germline, CDR1 is MGHRA and CDR2 YSYEKL. The CDR3 is 17 residues long. CDR3 residues: CASSQFTSGANTGELFF. CDR3 bases: TGCGCCAGCAGCCAATTTACTAGCGGAGCGAACACCGGGGAGCTGTTTTTT.

V usage is TRBV28 and J usage is TRBJ1-4; D gene ambiguous. The CDR3 runs to 15 residues. CDR1 MDHEN and CDR2 SYDVKM come from the germline V gene. V dropped 6 bases and J dropped 7 bases, with 18 bases sitting between them. This chain's CDR3 is CASSSPGSTSEKLFF. The CDR3 DNA reads TGTGCCAGCAGCTCTCCCGGGTCCACGAGTGAAAAACTGTTTTTT.

The chain recombines TRBV20-1 with TRBJ2-7; 9 nucleotides align to TRBD1. The CDR3 runs to 14 residues. CDR1 is DFQATT and CDR2 is SNEGSKA in the germline V gene (reference sequence). V lost 3 bases, J lost 3 bases, and 6 bases stayed unmatched. CDR3 residues: CSASVTGGNYEQYF. The DNA of the CDR3 is TGCAGTGCTAGTGTGACAGGGGGGAACTACGAGCAGTACTTC.

This chain links TRBV12-3 or TRBV12-4 with TRBJ2-1; D is undetermined. V was cut by 3 bases and J by 8 bases, with 5 bases left in between. The CDR3 extends over 11 amino acids. CDR3: CASSFGDEQFF. CDR3 DNA: TGTGCCAGCAGTTTTGGTGATGAGCAGTTCTTC.

The genes are TRBV5-6 and TRBJ1-2, with unresolved D. Trimming pared 2 bases from V and 0 bases from J, leaving 17 bases between. The CDR3 length is 17 residues. Per the germline V gene, CDR1 is SGHDT and CDR2 is YYEEEE. CDR3 DNA sequence: TGTGCCAGCAGCTTCACTCGAATGACAAACTCTAACTATGGCTACACCTTC. This codes for CASSFTRMTNSNYGYTF.

Here the CDR3 reads CSVEDRVTGNTEAFF. For the CDR3, the DNA is TGCAGCGTTGAAGATCGGGTGACGGGGAACACTGAAGCTTTCTTT. The chain is built from TRBV29-1 and TRBJ1-1, with D unclear. CDR1 is SQVTM and CDR2 is ANQGSEA in the germline V gene. CDR3 size: 15 residues. Trimming shortened V by 0 bases and J by 1 base, and 12 bases separated the two germline ends. Full variable domain (missing parts from reference TRBV29-1 and TRBJ1-1): SAVISQKPSRDICQRGTSLTIQCQVDSQVTMMFWYRQQPGQSLTLIATANQGSEATYESGFVIDKFPISRPNLTFSTLTVSNMSPEDSSIYLCSVEDRVTGNTEAFFGQGTRLTVV.

The V call is TRBV9, the J call TRBJ2-3; weak D call: TRBD1 (5 bases). The germline V gene has CDR1 SGDLS and CDR2 YYNGEE. Trimming left V 3 bases short and J 10 bases short, with 18 bases between. The CDR3 is made up of 14 amino acids. The CDR3 nucleotides are TGTGCCAGCAGCGAGACCCCTGAAGGGGTGGCGCAGTATTTT. Amino acids: CASSETPEGVAQYF.

J is TRBJ1-2 and V is TRBV7-2; a possible D gene is TRBD1 (6 bases). The V end was cut by 3 bases, the J end by 0 bases, with 8 bases between. The CDR3 sequence is 14 residues long. CDR1 is SGHTA and CDR2 is FQGNSA in the germline V gene. CDR3 sequence reads: CASSFRGANYGYTF. The CDR3 region has the DNA TGTGCCAGCAGCTTCAGGGGAGCTAACTATGGCTACACCTTC.

The J gene is TRBJ1-2, the V gene TRBV3-1 (or the pseudogene TRBV3-2), with D perhaps matching TRBD1 (5 bases). Trimming cost V 4 bases and J 3 bases, with 12 bases left between them. Germline CDR1 LGHDT, CDR2 YNNKEL (reference sequence). The CDR3 contains 14 residues. The CDR3 nucleotides are TGTGCCAGCAGCCCGGGGTGGGGGGACTATGGCTACACCTTC. Translation: CASSPGWGDYGYTF.

The chain carries TRBV5-1 and TRBJ2-6; no clear D gene. The CDR3 extends over 15 amino acids. Germline CDR1 SGHRS, CDR2 YFSETQ. V lost 4 bases and J 2 bases, leaving 10 bases between the germline ends. As DNA, the CDR3 is TGCGCCAGCAGCCCCCCAATGCCTGGGGCCAACGTCCTGACTTTC. Protein sequence: CASSPPMPGANVLTF. Together with reference TRBV5-1 and TRBJ2-6, the CDR3 gives the full variable domain: KAGVTQTPRYLIKTRGQQVTLSCSPISGHRSVSWYQQTPGQGLQFLFEYFSETQRNKGNFPGRFSGRQFSNSRSEMNVSTLELGDSALYLCASSPPMPGANVLTFGAGSRLTVL.

The J gene is TRBJ2-1, the V gene TRBV28, with no clear D. Trimming stripped 6 bases from V and 8 bases from J, with 11 bases between. Germline CDR1 reads MDHEN; CDR2 reads SYDVKM. The CDR3 contains 12 residues. The CDR3 here is CASRTGLDEQFF. CDR3 bases: TGTGCCAGCAGGACGGGTTTGGATGAGCAGTTCTTC. The full variable domain, in which reference TRBV28 and TRBJ2-1 provide the parts outside the CDR3, is DVKVTQSSRYLVKRTGEKVFLECVQDMDHENMFWYRQDPGLGLRLIYFSYDVKMKEKGDIPEGYSVSREKKERFSLILESASTNQTSMYLCASRTGLDEQFFGPGTRLTVL.

The CDR3 DNA is TGCGCCAGCAGCTTACGGGGACTAGCGGGAGGGCCGGGCACCGGGGAGCTGTTTTTT. Translated: CASSLRGLAGGPGTGELFF. This chain connects TRBV5-1 to TRBJ2-2, with TRBD2 matching over 16 bases. The CDR3 has 19 residues. The germline V gene has CDR1 SGHRS and CDR2 YFSETQ. V dropped 2 bases and J dropped 4; count of bases not matched to a gene: 8.

The CDR3: CASCPGAHEQYF. The CDR3 DNA sequence: TGTGCCAGCTGTCCAGGGGCCCACGAGCAGTACTTC. The chain uses TRBV2 and TRBJ2-7, with D tentatively TRBD1 (6 bases). Trimming pared 8 bases from V and 5 bases from J, leaving 13 bases between. The CDR3 is made up of 12 amino acids. Germline V gene sequence: CDR1 SNHLY, CDR2 FYNNEI.

This rearrangement joins TRBV6-5 to TRBJ1-2; the D is unclear. Per germline, CDR1 MNHEY and CDR2 SVGAGI. V was shortened by 11 bases and J by 4 bases, with 17 bases between the two germline ends. The CDR3 has 13 amino acids. The CDR3 reads CAQLDPVTYGYTF. In DNA, the CDR3 is TGTGCCCAACTGGACCCAGTGACCTATGGCTACACCTTC.

This chain links TRBV7-9 with TRBJ2-5; 7 nucleotides line up with TRBD2. Germline loops: CDR1 SEHNR, CDR2 FQNEAQ (reference sequence). The V and J ends lost 5 bases and 5 bases, in that order; junction bases with no gene match: 14. CDR3 length equals 16 residues. The CDR3 DNA follows: TGTGCCAGCAGCGAAAACGCTGGCGGGAGCAGGGAGACCCAGTACTTC. Translated, it gives CASSENAGGSRETQYF. Drawing the rest from reference TRBV7-9 and TRBJ2-5, the complete variable domain is DTGVSQNPRHKITKRGQNVTFRCDPISEHNRLYWYRQTLGQGPEFLTYFQNEAQLEKSRLLSDRFSAERPKGSFSTLEIQRTEQGDSAMYLCASSENAGGSRETQYFGPGTRLLVL.

This chain connects TRBV29-1 to TRBJ1-2; D is unresolved. The CDR3 has 11 amino acids. Germline V gene sequence: CDR1 SQVTM, CDR2 ANQGSEA. V lost 4 bases and J 5 bases, leaving 8 bases between the germline ends. The CDR3 nucleotides read TGCAGCGTTGTCTCTGGATATGGCTACACCTTC. Translation gives CSVVSGYGYTF.

The chain couples TRBV7-3 to TRBJ1-2, with D maybe TRBD1 (5 bases). The CDR3 length is 13 residues. Between the trimmed V and J ends, which lost 2 bases and 4 bases, there was a span of 8 bases. Germline values: CDR1 SGHTA, CDR2 FQGTGA. CDR3 DNA sequence: TGTGCCAGCAGCTTAGGGGACGGCTATGGCTACACCTTC. This translates into CASSLGDGYGYTF.

CDR3 bases: TGTGCCAGCAGTGACTACAGGGGGATCTATGGCTACACCTTC. Amino acid sequence: CASSDYRGIYGYTF. The chain recombines TRBV2 with TRBJ1-2; 8 positions agree with TRBD1. V lost 3 bases, J lost 4 bases, and 4 bases stayed unmatched. Looked up from germline, CDR1 is SNHLY and CDR2 is FYNNEI. This CDR3 has 14 residues.

V is TRBV18 and J is TRBJ1-4; TRBD1 agrees at 9 bases. The CDR3 runs 15 residues. V gave up 5 bases and J gave up 6 bases; unmatched junction bases: 7. CDR1 KGHSH and CDR2 LQKENI come from the germline V gene. The CDR3 sequence: CASSSRQGVDEKLFF. The CDR3 region has the DNA TGTGCCAGCTCATCCAGACAGGGGGTGGATGAAAAACTGTTTTTT. Using reference TRBV18 and TRBJ1-4 for the parts outside the CDR3, the full variable domain is NAGVMQNPRHLVRRRGQEARLRCSPMKGHSHVYWYRQLPEEGLKFMVYLQKENIIDESGMPKERFSAEFPKEGPSILRIQQVVRGDSAAYFCASSSRQGVDEKLFFGSGTQLSVL.

The V call is TRBV4-2, the J call TRBJ2-7, with 12 bases lining up with TRBD2. CDR1 and CDR2 (germline): LGHNA, YNFKEQ. J gave up 3 bases and V 0 bases, and 9 bases lay outside the gene matches. The CDR3 spans 18 residues. CDR3 nucleotides: TGTGCCAGCAGCCAAGAGGCTAGCGGGAGGGCCGGGATCTACGAGCAGTACTTC. Protein sequence: CASSQEASGRAGIYEQYF.

J is TRBJ1-3 and V is TRBV10-3; 7 bases are a match to TRBD1. Germline V CDR1 and CDR2: ENHRY, SYGVKD. This CDR3 has 14 residues. V was clipped by 8 bases and J by 2 bases; unmatched bases: 6. CDR3 nucleotide sequence: TGTGCCATCGGGCAGGGGGGAACTGGAAACACCATATATTTT. Protein: CAIGQGGTGNTIYF.

The chain is built from TRBV19 and TRBJ1-1; 9 bases are shared with TRBD1. The CDR3 consists of 15 residues. Germline assignment: CDR1 LNHDA and CDR2 SQIVND (reference sequence). After removal of 5 bases from V and 3 bases from J, the junction contained 7 bases not matched to a gene. CDR3 sequence (DNA): TGTGCCAGTAGTCTGGACAGGGGAACGGACACTGAAGCTTTCTTT. Protein product: CASSLDRGTDTEAFF.

With regard to this clone: A read error may produce the germline difference seen at one junction end. The chain uses TRBV7-7 and TRBJ2-1, with TRBD2 matching over 7 bases. CDR3 size: 13 residues. Per germline, CDR1 SSHAT and CDR2 FNYEAQ (reference sequence). CDR3 nucleotides: TGTGCTAGCAGCTTAGGGGTGGGAGGGGAGCAGTTCTTC. Residues: CASSLGVGGEQFF.

This clone was observed once. Its ends do not fully match the called genes, so a read error is possible. J is TRBJ1-2 and V is TRBV4-1; 8 bases are shared with TRBD1. CDR3 length equals 12 residues. CDR1 MGHRA and CDR2 YSYEKL come from the germline V gene. This CDR3 is CASSQSVTGVRF. The CDR3, as DNA: TGCGCCAGCAGCCAAAGCGTGACAGGGGTTCGCTTC.